These 13 T cell receptor beta chains were all obtained from the same sample, sequenced in a study of T cell clonality in common variable immunodeficiency (dated by TCRdb to between 2014 and 2017). General findings and caveats noted by the study authors: Fewer deletions and N-nucleotide insertions were reportedly observed in CVID TCRbeta sequences, and highly modified clones with 13 or more V deletions were reportedly absent from CVID TCRbeta sequences.

These receptors' targets are unknown. To prepare the library, the immunoSEQ multiplex PCR assay was applied. TCRdb limited this immuneACCESS table to in-frame rearrangements with V and J called. A share of clones is missing; checked studies link under half to unresolved V genes, and the rest is unexplained. The sample features under 40,000 clones, and none is a singleton. Jointly, the top ten make up more than 4.5% of the sample. Sequencing was performed on peripheral blood mononuclear cells. These receptors were obtained from a human donor with common variable immunodeficiency.

To note about this clone: The read comes to an end 3 residues before the CDR3 does, leaving the germline J gene to fill in the end. This rearrangement joins TRBV2 to TRBJ1-2, with a weak D call TRBD1 (5 bases). V shed 6 bases and J shed 3 bases, with 20 bases lying between them. The V gene's germline CDR1 is SNHLY and CDR2 FYNNEI. This CDR3 is 16 amino acids long. Here the CDR3 reads CASSKPQGQGDYGYTF. The sequenced part of the CDR3 DNA is TGTGCCAGCAGCAAGCCCCAAGGGCAAGGGGACTATGGC.

In its sample, this clone was seen many times. Partial CDR3 DNA: TGCAGCGTTGATCGGGCGGGAGCATCTGAA. Protein product: CSVDRAGASE. The full CDR3 is CSVDRAGASEAFF. The chain has TRBV29-1 and TRBJ1-1; no definite D call. The CDR3 end falls 3 residues outside the read, so it is completed with the germline J gene. From germline, CDR1 is SQVTM and CDR2 ANQGSEA. The CDR3 totals 13 residues. V lost 3 bases and J lost 6, with 14 bases in between.

This clone appeared a few times. The sequenced fragment ends 3 residues before the CDR3 boundary, so the rest is inferred from the germline J gene. J is TRBJ1-2 and V is TRBV19; a possible D gene is TRBD1 (5 bases). The germline CDR1 and CDR2 sequences are LNHDA and SQIVND (reference sequence). The CDR3 is 13 residues long. The CDR3 protein is CASSIDLTAGYTF. The DNA read from the CDR3 is TGTGCCAGTAGTATAGATCTGACAGCCGGC. The full variable domain, its missing parts supplied by reference TRBV19 and TRBJ1-2, is DGGITQSPKYLFRKEGQNVTLSCEQNLNHDAMYWYRQDPGQGLRLIYYSQIVNDFQKGDIAEGYSVSREKKESFPLTVTSAQKNPTAFYLCASSIDLTAGYTFGSGTRLTVV.

This clone was counted at least ten times. The CDR3 end falls 3 residues outside the read, so it is completed with the germline J gene. The genes are TRBV12-3 or TRBV12-4 and TRBJ1-1, with D hard to call. The CDR3 sequence is 14 residues long. V lost 3 bases, J lost 1 base, and 9 bases lay in between. The covered CDR3 bases are TGTGCCAGCAGTTTCGTGTGGCCGAACACTGAA. Translation: CASSFVWPNTE. The CDR3 reads in full as CASSFVWPNTEAFF.

This clone qualifies as medium-sized (0.01 to 0.1%). The sequenced fragment ends 3 residues before the CDR3 boundary, so the rest is inferred from the germline J gene. This chain joins TRBV5-6 and TRBJ2-5, with D maybe TRBD1 (6 bases). This CDR3 region has 15 residues. Trimming left V 2 bases short and J 2 bases short, with 13 bases between. Germline V gene sequence: CDR1 SGHDT, CDR2 YYEEEE. The covered CDR3 bases are TGTGCCAGCAGCTTTACAGGGAGTGGGCAAGAGACC. It translates to CASSFTGSGQET. The complete CDR3 sequence is CASSFTGSGQETQYF.

This clone occurred many times. CDR3 bases read: TGCGCCAGCAGCTTGGGTGCGGGGTCCTACGAG. This translates into CASSLGAGSYE. The whole CDR3 is CASSLGAGSYEQYF. The gene calls are TRBV5-1 and TRBJ2-7; tentative D call: TRBD2 (6 bases). The observed sequence ends 3 residues before the CDR3 terminus, with the missing tail filled in from the germline J gene. There are 14 residues in the CDR3. V gave up 0 bases and J gave up 1 base, with 8 bases separating them. The germline gives CDR1 SGHRS, CDR2 YFSETQ.

Notes on this clone: The read finishes 3 residues shy of the CDR3 end, and the germline J gene is used to complete it. The chain employs TRBV7-9 and TRBJ2-7; a possible D gene is TRBD2 (5 bases). The CDR3 has 15 amino acids. Germline V lookup: CDR1 SEHNR, CDR2 FQNEAQ (reference sequence). Deletions cut 4 bases from V and 3 bases from J, with 16 bases between. The chain's CDR3 is CASSSLVEGHYEQYF. The part of the CDR3 DNA that was read is TGTGCCAGCAGCTCCCTGGTAGAGGGTCACTACGAG.

This clone was recorded many times. With the read ending 3 residues before the CDR3 end, the germline J gene is used to fill in that end. The chain carries TRBV20-1 and TRBJ2-5; 7 bases map to TRBD2. V was pared by 5 bases and J by 4 bases, with 7 bases of the junction left unmatched. The CDR3 is 13 residues long. CDR1 is DFQATT, CDR2 SNEGSKA, per germline (reference sequence). CDR3 in amino acids: CSAGGSLLETQYF. Incomplete CDR3 DNA: TGCAGTGCTGGCGGGAGTCTCCTAGAGACC.

Comment on this clone: With the read ending 3 residues before the CDR3 end, the germline J gene is used to fill in that end. V gene TRBV6-2 or TRBV6-3 combines with J gene TRBJ1-5; perhaps TRBD1 as D (6 bases). Germline-derived CDR1 and CDR2 are MNHEY and SVGEGT. V lost 5 bases to trimming and J lost 7 bases, with 18 bases between them. The length of the CDR3 is 15 residues. CDR3 bases read: TGTGCCAGCAGTGGGGACATGGGGGCAGGCCAGCCC. Translated: CASSGDMGAGQP. The CDR3, in full, reads CASSGDMGAGQPQHF.

With respect to this clone: The read gets to within 3 residues of the CDR3 end, and the germline J gene fills in the rest. V and J are TRBV18 and TRBJ2-7, with D possibly being TRBD1 (7 bases). The V and J ends lost 1 base and 0 bases respectively, with 13 bases between them. The CDR3 runs to 16 residues. Germline values: CDR1 KGHSH, CDR2 LQKENI. The part of the CDR3 DNA that was read is TGTGCCAGCTCACCACTGGCGGGACAGAGCTCCTACGAG. Translation gives CASSPLAGQSSYE. The whole CDR3 region reads CASSPLAGQSSYEQYF. Drawing the rest from reference TRBV18 and TRBJ2-7, the complete variable domain is NAGVMQNPRHLVRRRGQEARLRCSPMKGHSHVYWYRQLPEEGLKFMVYLQKENIIDESGMPKERFSAEFPKEGPSILRIQQVVRGDSAAYFCASSPLAGQSSYEQYFGPGTRLTVT.

Partial CDR3 DNA: TGTGCCAGCAGCTCTCCTCCCGTGGGGGCCTATGGC. Translation gives CASSSPPVGAYG. The CDR3 reads in full as CASSSPPVGAYGYTF. The chain has TRBV11-2 and TRBJ1-2, with D tentatively TRBD1 (6 bases). The read finishes 3 residues shy of the CDR3 end, and the germline J gene is used to complete it. CDR1 and CDR2 from the germline V gene are SGHAT and FQNNGV. The CDR3 contains 15 residues. V lost 4 bases and J 4 bases, leaving 16 bases between the germline ends.

This clone was observed many times. The read is 3 residues too short to cover the CDR3 end, so that end is filled in from the germline J gene. The chain uses TRBV30 and TRBJ2-2, with D unclear. Germline values: CDR1 GTSNPN, CDR2 SVGIG (reference sequence). The CDR3 has 12 amino acids. The CDR3 bases that were read are TGTGCCTGGAACCAATTGGTAGATACG. Translation: CAWNQLVDT. The entire CDR3 protein reads CAWNQLVDTLFF.

This clone has a handful of counts. The read stops 3 residues short of the end of the CDR3; the missing end is completed from the germline J gene. This sequence joins TRBV29-1 and TRBJ1-2, with TRBD1 as a possible D gene (6 bases). The CDR3 is made up of 12 amino acids. Between the trimmed V and J ends, which lost 3 bases and 3 bases, there was a span of 8 bases. CDR1 SQVTM and CDR2 ANQGSEA come from the germline V gene. The part of the CDR3 DNA that was read is TGCAGCGTTGAGACAGGCGACTATGGC. Its protein product is CSVETGDYG. The entire CDR3 is CSVETGDYGYTF. Together with reference TRBV29-1 and TRBJ1-2, the CDR3 gives the full variable domain: SAVISQKPSRDICQRGTSLTIQCQVDSQVTMMFWYRQQPGQSLTLIATANQGSEATYESGFVIDKFPISRPNLTFSTLTVSNMSPEDSSIYLCSVETGDYGYTFGSGTRLTVV.